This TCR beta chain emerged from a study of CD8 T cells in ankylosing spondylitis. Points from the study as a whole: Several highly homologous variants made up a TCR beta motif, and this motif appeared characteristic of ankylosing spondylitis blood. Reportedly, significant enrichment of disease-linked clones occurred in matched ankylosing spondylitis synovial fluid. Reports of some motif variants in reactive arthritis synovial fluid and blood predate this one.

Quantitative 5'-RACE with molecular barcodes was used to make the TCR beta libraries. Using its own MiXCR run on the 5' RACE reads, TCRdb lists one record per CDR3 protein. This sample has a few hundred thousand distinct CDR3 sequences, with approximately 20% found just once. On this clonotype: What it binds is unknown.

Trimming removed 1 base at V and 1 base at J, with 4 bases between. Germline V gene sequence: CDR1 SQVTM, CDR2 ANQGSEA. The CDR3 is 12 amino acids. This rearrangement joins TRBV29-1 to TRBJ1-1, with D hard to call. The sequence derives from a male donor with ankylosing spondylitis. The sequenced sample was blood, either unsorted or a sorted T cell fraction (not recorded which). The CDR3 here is CSVEVGNTEAFF. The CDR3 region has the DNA TGCAGCGTTGAAGTGGGGAACACTGAAGCTTTCTTT.